Following are 21 T cell receptor beta chains from one sample sequenced in a study of blood T cell repertoires in COVID-19. The data were produced by immunoSEQ multiplex PCR, yet TCRdb's version contains in-frame clones alone and is incomplete. The sample carries approximately 54,000 clones, 81% recorded once. Source material: peripheral blood. These receptors were obtained from a woman aged 60 to 75 with acute or convalescent COVID-19.

The chain joins TRBV6-4 to TRBJ2-3, with 10 positions matching TRBD2. Germline values: CDR1 MRHNA, CDR2 SNTAGT. This CDR3 contains 16 residues. Unmatched junction bases numbered 5, after V lost 3 bases and J lost 2 bases. The CDR3 DNA follows: TGTGCCAGCAGTGATTGGGGGACTAGCGACACAGATACGCAGTATTTT. Amino acid sequence: CASSDWGTSDTDTQYF.

The chain links TRBV6-1 to TRBJ1-3, with TRBD1 identical over 8 bases. This CDR3 has 15 amino acids. Germline V lookup: CDR1 MNHNS, CDR2 SASEGT. The V segment lost 2 bases and the J segment 5 bases; nucleotides outside the gene matches: 5. CDR3 DNA: TGTGCCAGCAGTGAATCCCGGACAGGGAGAAACACCATATATTTT. It encodes CASSESRTGRNTIYF.

This clone occurred once. The chain is built from TRBV4-2 and TRBJ1-1; TRBD1 might be the D (6 bases). CDR3 size: 16 residues. From germline, CDR1 is LGHNA and CDR2 YNFKEQ. Trimming removed 0 bases at V and 4 bases at J, with 15 bases between. The chain's CDR3 is CASSQDGGLRGTEAFF. The CDR3 region has the DNA TGTGCCAGCAGCCAAGACGGGGGGCTAAGGGGCACTGAAGCTTTCTTT.

The rearrangement uses TRBV13 and TRBJ1-1; a possible D gene is TRBD1 (5 bases). CDR1 PRHDT and CDR2 FYEKMQ come from the germline V gene (reference sequence). V lost 5 bases, J lost 7 bases, and 14 bases lay in between. There are 13 residues in the CDR3. This CDR3 reads CASSRRQPFEAFF. CDR3 DNA: TGTGCCAGCAGCCGCCGACAGCCCTTTGAAGCTTTCTTT.

The rearrangement uses TRBV2 and TRBJ2-7, with D possibly TRBD1 on 6 matching bases. V lost 8 bases to trimming and J lost 1 base, with 15 bases between them. Germline CDR1 is SNHLY and CDR2 is FYNNEI. The CDR3 spans 14 residues. The CDR3 sequence is CASGSGVVSYEQYF. The CDR3 DNA reads TGTGCCAGCGGTTCAGGGGTGGTGTCCTACGAGCAGTACTTC.

The chain recombines TRBV27 with TRBJ2-3; D may be TRBD2 (5 bases). V dropped 0 bases and J dropped 8 bases, with 12 bases sitting between them. This CDR3 spans 14 amino acids. Germline assignment: CDR1 MNHEY and CDR2 SMNVEV (reference sequence). The CDR3 coding sequence is TGTGCCAGCAGTTTATCGAGGGTCCGGGGTACGCAGTATTTT. It translates to CASSLSRVRGTQYF.

The V gene is TRBV6-2 or TRBV6-3, the J gene TRBJ2-5; possible D gene TRBD1, 6 bases. The V gene lost 2 bases and the J gene lost 0 bases, with 10 bases spanning the gap. Germline V gene sequence: CDR1 MNHEY, CDR2 SVGEGT. There are 15 residues in the CDR3. The CDR3 protein is CASSYGGQYQETQYF. Written as DNA, the CDR3 is TGTGCCAGCAGTTACGGGGGCCAGTACCAAGAGACCCAGTACTTC.

The rearrangement joins TRBV27 to TRBJ1-5, with TRBD1 identical over 7 bases. The germline gives CDR1 MNHEY, CDR2 SMNVEV (reference sequence). Trimming cost V 5 bases and J 11 bases; bases outside gene matches: 9. The CDR3 covers 13 residues. CDR3 sequence (DNA): TGTGCCAGCAGTCACGGGACAGTAGGGTCCCAGCATTTT. Its translation: CASSHGTVGSQHF.

The chain recombines TRBV19 with TRBJ2-1, with 7 bases lining up with TRBD2. With V trimmed by 10 bases and J by 7 bases, 16 bases remained unmatched. The germline CDR1 and CDR2 sequences are LNHDA and SQIVND (reference sequence). The length of the CDR3 is 15 residues. Written as DNA, the CDR3 is TGTGCCACCTCCTCGACTAGCCGGCGTTCGAATGAGCAGTTCTTC. This encodes CATSSTSRRSNEQFF.

The rearrangement joins TRBV11-2 to TRBJ2-7; 10 nucleotides match TRBD2. V lost 5 bases and J lost 5; bases outside the gene matches: 6. The CDR3 is 14 residues long. CDR1 and CDR2 (germline): SGHAT, FQNNGV. The CDR3 region is CASSQGLAWDEQYF. The CDR3 nucleotides read TGTGCCAGCAGCCAGGGACTAGCGTGGGACGAGCAGTACTTC.

The J gene is TRBJ2-7, the V gene TRBV7-6; TRBD1 matches 9 bases. Unmatched junction bases numbered 7, after V lost 3 bases and J lost 1 base. Germline V gives CDR1 SGHVS, CDR2 FNYEAQ. The CDR3 runs 16 residues. Here the CDR3 reads CASSLAGTGLSYEQYF. CDR3 coding DNA: TGTGCCAGCAGCTTGGCCGGGACAGGGCTTTCCTACGAGCAGTACTTC.

This chain links TRBV6-6 with TRBJ1-6, with no clear D. V shed 7 bases and J shed 6 bases, with 7 bases lying between them. CDR3 length equals 12 residues. CDR1 is MNHNY and CDR2 is SVGAGI in the germline V gene (reference sequence). CDR3 residues: CASTEVNSPLHF. The CDR3 nucleotides are TGTGCCAGCACAGAGGTTAATTCACCCCTCCACTTT.

The V and J genes are TRBV11-2 and TRBJ2-5; 8 bases line up with TRBD1. CDR3 length: 14 amino acids. V lost 5 bases, J lost 9 bases, and 11 bases stayed unmatched. CDR1 is SGHAT and CDR2 is FQNNGV in the germline V gene. The chain's CDR3 is CASSQVAQGASQYF. DNA of the CDR3: TGTGCCAGCAGCCAGGTCGCGCAGGGGGCGTCCCAGTACTTC.

The CDR3 bases are TGTGCCAGTAGTCCATGGACACAGAACACTGAAGCTTTCTTT. Amino acid sequence: CASSPWTQNTEAFF. This chain links TRBV19 with TRBJ1-1; perhaps TRBD1 as D (5 bases). This CDR3 spans 14 amino acids. Germline CDR1 LNHDA, CDR2 SQIVND (reference sequence). Deletions cut 5 bases from V and 1 base from J, with 11 bases between.

The chain employs TRBV7-2 and TRBJ2-2; a possible D gene is TRBD1 (6 bases). This CDR3 has 14 residues. V shed 6 bases and J shed 6 bases, with 14 bases lying between them. The germline V gene has CDR1 SGHTA and CDR2 FQGNSA. The CDR3 sequence: CASREQGSPGELFF. The CDR3 DNA reads as TGTGCCAGCAGGGAGCAGGGGAGCCCCGGGGAGCTGTTTTTT.

The V call is TRBV5-4, the J call TRBJ2-1; TRBD1 matches 7 bases. The V gene's germline CDR1 is SGHNT and CDR2 YYREEE (reference sequence). CDR3 length: 15 amino acids. V shed 4 bases, J shed 0 bases, and the junction held 4 bases outside the gene matches. The CDR3 coding sequence is TGTGCCAGCAGCATACAGGGGAGCTCCTACAATGAGCAGTTCTTC. Its translation: CASSIQGSSYNEQFF.

For the CDR3, the DNA is TGTGCCAGCAGTTTAAAACCGGAGGGTGGCTACACCTTC. Its protein is CASSLKPEGGYTF. The chain recombines TRBV12-3 or TRBV12-4 with TRBJ1-2; no definite D call. The CDR3 runs to 13 residues. V lost 2 bases to trimming and J lost 7 bases, with 11 bases between them.

The chain recombines TRBV6-2 or TRBV6-3 with TRBJ2-3, with 7 bases lining up with TRBD1. The CDR3 has 15 residues. J was trimmed by 7 bases and V by 7 bases; bases with no gene match: 14. Germline CDR1 reads MNHEY; CDR2 reads SVGEGT. CDR3: CASNPQGRGRNTQYF. In DNA, the CDR3 is TGTGCCAGCAACCCCCAGGGTAGGGGGCGGAATACGCAGTATTTT.

The chain is built from TRBV5-6 and TRBJ2-2; 8 nucleotides align to TRBD1. J was trimmed by 3 bases and V by 6 bases; bases with no gene match: 7. The CDR3 is made up of 15 amino acids. Germline CDR1 and CDR2: SGHDT and YYEEEE. This chain's CDR3 is CASNFGTGYTGELFF. The DNA for the CDR3 is TGTGCCAGCAACTTTGGGACAGGATACACCGGGGAGCTGTTTTTT.

The V gene is TRBV6-5, the J gene TRBJ1-1; D is perhaps TRBD1 (5 bases). V was trimmed by 7 bases and J by 3 bases, leaving 12 bases between them. The germline V gene encodes CDR1 MNHEY and CDR2 SVGAGI. This CDR3 is built from 13 residues. CDR3 sequence (DNA): TGTGCCAGCATCGAGGCGGGGGACACTGAAGCTTTCTTT. Translated, it gives CASIEAGDTEAFF.

The V call is TRBV29-1, the J call TRBJ1-2, with D maybe TRBD1 (5 bases). The CDR3 length is 15 residues. Trimming pared 0 bases from V and 2 bases from J, leaving 13 bases between. The germline CDR1 and CDR2 sequences are SQVTM and ANQGSEA. The DNA for the CDR3 is TGCAGCGTTGAAGATTGGCGGGGCGTGAACTATGGCTACACCTTC. It codes for CSVEDWRGVNYGYTF.